This T cell receptor (beta chain) is drawn from a study of human T cells and chemical hapten exposure. Overall study results and limits: Since the donors had alopecia, their immune response may not be the same as that of healthy people.

Library preparation tagged each individual cDNA molecule with a unique molecular identifier. In the authors' methods: Sample-level TCR yields exhibited a median of 95,638, with a range of roughly 20,000 to 750,000. TCRdb fed the RACE reads into MiXCR, producing one record per CDR3 protein. The V and J calls and clone size come from TCRdb's table, not from the authors' own analysis. The sample carries some 330,000 distinct CDR3 sequences, 4.5% to 5.5% recorded once. The CDR3 consists of 18 residues. Unmatched junction bases numbered 8, after V lost 4 bases and J lost 0 bases. At least ten counts were recorded for this clonotype. Its antigen is currently unknown. Described time point: pre-sensitization, week 0. Treatment specified: therapeutic diphenylcyclopropenone sensitization with weekly scalp DPC. Total RNA was isolated from whole blood that had not been fractionated.

This TCR derives from a woman aged 18-29 years with alopecia areata. Some clones in this sample may be carry-over from other donors' samples. The rearrangement uses TRBV12-3 or TRBV12-4 and TRBJ1-6; 8 bases map to TRBD1. Sequenced here: whole blood, sampled in connection with sensitization to the hapten diphenylcyclopropenone (DPC). The CDR3 spells CASSWDRSVSSYNSPLHF. CDR3 DNA: TGTGCCAGCAGTTGGGACAGGAGCGTGAGCTCCTATAATTCACCCCTCCACTTT.